Shown below are 24 T cell receptor beta chains from a single sample sequenced in a study of blood T cell repertoires in COVID-19. Method: immunoSEQ multiplex PCR; TCRdb's copy keeps in-frame clones and lacks some. The repertoire has roughly 170,000 clones, around 80% of them found once; the top ten carry 5.5% to 7.5%. The sample taken for sequencing was peripheral blood. These receptors were obtained from a human donor in a cohort sampled during active COVID-19.

The CDR3 DNA is TGTGCCAGTAGGGACATACTCAATGAGCAGTTCTTC. Translation: CASRDILNEQFF. The chain employs TRBV27 and TRBJ2-1; tentative D call: TRBD1 (6 bases). CDR1 and CDR2 (germline): MNHEY, SMNVEV (reference sequence). The CDR3 totals 12 residues. V was trimmed by 9 bases and J by 6 bases, leaving 12 bases between them.

This chain connects TRBV12-3 or TRBV12-4 to TRBJ1-5, with D perhaps matching TRBD1 (5 bases). Trimming took 8 bases from V and 6 from J, leaving 8 bases between them. CDR3 length: 11 amino acids. In DNA form, the CDR3 reads TGTGCCAGCGGGGGACTTCAGCCCCAGCATTTT. The encoded protein is CASGGLQPQHF.

V is TRBV11-2 and J is TRBJ2-5, with 7 bases lining up with TRBD1. The germline V gene has CDR1 SGHAT and CDR2 FQNNGV. The CDR3 extends over 11 amino acids. The V segment lost 5 bases and the J segment 9 bases; nucleotides outside the gene matches: 3. The CDR3 region is CASSLDRAQYF. CDR3 sequence (DNA): TGTGCCAGCAGCCTCGACAGGGCCCAGTACTTC.

The table lists this clone with a count of one. The gene calls are TRBV7-9 and TRBJ1-1; 9 bases agree with TRBD1. Germline values: CDR1 SEHNR, CDR2 FQNEAQ (reference sequence). The CDR3 spans 14 residues. Losses at the gene ends were 5 bases for V and 4 bases for J; bases not matched to a gene: 5. The CDR3 loop reads CASSRTGDGTEAFF. CDR3 nucleotide sequence: TGTGCCAGCAGCCGGACAGGGGACGGCACTGAAGCTTTCTTT.

In its sample, this clone was seen once. The rearrangement uses TRBV7-9 and TRBJ2-5, with 13 bases aligning to TRBD2. Germline trimming cut 5 bases from V and 1 base from J; bases unmatched to any gene: 7. In germline, CDR1 is SEHNR, CDR2 FQNEAQ (reference sequence). There are 17 residues in the CDR3. CDR3 region: CASSETSGGPLQETQYF. The CDR3 DNA follows: TGTGCCAGCAGCGAGACTAGCGGGGGGCCCCTCCAAGAGACCCAGTACTTC.

The chain recombines TRBV9 with TRBJ2-7, with 11 bases that match TRBD2. The CDR3 has 14 residues. Germline CDR1 reads SGDLS; CDR2 reads YYNGEE. Trimming at V came to 3 bases and at J to 3 bases, leaving 2 bases not matched to a gene. CDR3 sequence (DNA): TGTGCCAGCAGCGGACTAGCGGGGAACTACGAGCAGTACTTC. Its translation is CASSGLAGNYEQYF.

The V gene is TRBV29-1, the J gene TRBJ1-1; D is unresolved. CDR3 length: 10 amino acids. In germline, CDR1 is SQVTM, CDR2 ANQGSEA. V lost 4 bases, J lost 5 bases, and 5 bases lay in between. CDR3 DNA sequence: TGCAGCGTTGGGCATACTGAAGCTTTCTTT. Residues: CSVGHTEAFF. The whole variable domain, remainder taken from reference TRBV29-1 and TRBJ1-1, is SAVISQKPSRDICQRGTSLTIQCQVDSQVTMMFWYRQQPGQSLTLIATANQGSEATYESGFVIDKFPISRPNLTFSTLTVSNMSPEDSSIYLCSVGHTEAFFGQGTRLTVV.

The count of this clone is one. The chain links TRBV16 to TRBJ2-3; TRBD1 is a possible D gene (7 bases). The CDR3 contains 13 residues. Germline loops: CDR1 KGHSY, CDR2 FQNENV. V was cut by 0 bases and J by 11 bases, with 12 bases left in between. CDR3 sequence: CASSQSRQGGQYF. CDR3 bases: TGTGCCAGCAGCCAATCGCGCCAGGGGGGGCAGTATTTT.

V usage is TRBV9 and J usage is TRBJ2-1; 10 nucleotides align to TRBD1. CDR1 is SGDLS, CDR2 YYNGEE, per germline. Trimming at V came to 0 bases and at J to 6 bases, leaving 9 bases not matched to a gene. CDR3 length: 17 amino acids. The CDR3 reads CASSVGRWDRGGNEQFF. The DNA of the CDR3 is TGTGCCAGCAGCGTAGGAAGATGGGACAGGGGTGGCAATGAGCAGTTCTTC.

The chain joins TRBV30 to TRBJ1-4; D is possibly TRBD1 (6 bases). From germline, CDR1 is GTSNPN and CDR2 SVGIG (reference sequence). The CDR3 contains 14 residues. V was cut by 0 bases and J by 7 bases, with 12 bases left in between. The CDR3 DNA sequence: TGTGCCTGGAGTGTTAAGGGGGGGGTTGAAAAACTGTTTTTT. It codes for CAWSVKGGVEKLFF. The variable domain in full, completed from reference TRBV30 and TRBJ1-4, reads SQTIHQWPATLVQPVGSPLSLECTVEGTSNPNLYWYRQAAGRGLQLLFYSVGIGQISSEVPQNLSASRPQDRQFILSSKKLLLSDSGFYLCAWSVKGGVEKLFFGSGTQLSVL.

The chain uses TRBV14 and TRBJ1-2, with D unresolved. The CDR3 length is 14 residues. V shed 7 bases and J shed 3 bases, with 15 bases lying between them. The germline CDR1 and CDR2 sequences are SGHDN and FVKESK. The CDR3 sequence is CASTSGRGDYGYTF. The CDR3 nucleotides read TGTGCCAGCACCTCCGGCCGGGGAGACTATGGCTACACCTTC. The full variable domain, in which reference TRBV14 and TRBJ1-2 provide the parts outside the CDR3, is EAGVTQFPSHSVIEKGQTVTLRCDPISGHDNLYWYRRVMGKEIKFLLHFVKESKQDESGMPNNRFLAERTGGTYSTLKVQPAELEDSGVYFCASTSGRGDYGYTFGSGTRLTVV.

The CDR3 reads CASSSQGALGTEAFF. CDR3 DNA: TGTGCCAGCAGCTCCCAGGGGGCGTTGGGAACTGAAGCTTTCTTT. The chain recombines TRBV7-9 with TRBJ1-1, with 8 bases identical to TRBD1. Germline-derived CDR1 and CDR2 are SEHNR and FQNEAQ (reference sequence). With 4 bases clipped from V and 5 bases from J, the junction kept 9 bases outside the gene matches. CDR3 length equals 15 residues.

V is TRBV7-2 and J is TRBJ2-1, with D perhaps TRBD1 (5 bases). Germline V gene sequence: CDR1 SGHTA, CDR2 FQGNSA. Trimming stripped 1 base from V and 14 bases from J, with 15 bases between. The CDR3 spans 13 residues. CDR3 in DNA: TGTGCCAGCAGCTTAGGGGGCCAGGACGTTAAGTTCTTC. Residues: CASSLGGQDVKFF. The variable domain in full, with the rest retrieved from reference TRBV7-2 and TRBJ2-1, is GAGVSQSPSNKVTEKGKDVELRCDPISGHTALYWYRQSLGQGLEFLIYFQGNSAPDKSGLPSDRFSAERTGGSVSTLTIQRTQQEDSAVYLCASSLGGQDVKFFGPGTRLTVL.

The chain couples TRBV5-4 to TRBJ2-2; D remains ambiguous. Trimming took off 1 base at V and 6 bases at J, with 4 bases between the two ends. There are 12 residues in the CDR3. Germline V gene data show CDR1 as SGHNT and CDR2 as YYREEE (reference sequence). The CDR3: CASSLLAGELFF. The CDR3 bases are TGTGCCAGCAGCTTGTTAGCCGGGGAGCTGTTTTTT.

Here the CDR3 DNA reads TGTGCCAGTAGTCAGACAGGGGAGGCCTACGAGCAGTACTTC. Its translation: CASSQTGEAYEQYF. The chain recombines TRBV19 with TRBJ2-7; 8 bases agree with TRBD1. The CDR3 loop spans 14 amino acids. In germline, CDR1 is LNHDA, CDR2 SQIVND (reference sequence). Losses at the gene ends were 5 bases for V and 2 bases for J; bases not matched to a gene: 5.

The V call is TRBV2, the J call TRBJ2-7; D perhaps matches TRBD2 (6 bases). From germline, CDR1 is SNHLY and CDR2 FYNNEI. Trimming shortened V by 1 base and J by 2 bases, and 24 bases separated the two germline ends. The CDR3 loop spans 19 amino acids. CDR3 loop: CASSEGERSSAGPPYEQYF. The CDR3 nucleotides are TGTGCCAGCAGTGAAGGGGAGCGCTCATCGGCGGGGCCACCCTACGAGCAGTACTTC.

The chain employs TRBV27 and TRBJ2-3; D gene uncertain. Trimming took 8 bases from V and 0 from J, leaving 21 bases between them. The CDR3 extends over 17 amino acids. Germline V gene lookup returns CDR1 MNHEY and CDR2 SMNVEV (reference sequence). CDR3 nucleotide sequence: TGTGCCAGCTCAGGTCTAATCTCATCCTCTAGCACAGATACGCAGTATTTT. Translation: CASSGLISSSSTDTQYF.

V gene TRBV6-7 combines with J gene TRBJ1-2; 8 bases are a match to TRBD1. TRBV6-7 is treated as an ORF (open reading frame) with a function not yet certain. There are 13 residues in the CDR3. V shed 7 bases and J 6 bases; nucleotides not matched to a gene: 7. The CDR3 DNA reads TGTGCCAGCACCTACAGGACAGGGCATGGCTACACCTTC. It codes for CASTYRTGHGYTF.

V is TRBV2 and J is TRBJ1-2; 8 nucleotides align to TRBD1. V dropped 5 bases and J dropped 11; count of bases not matched to a gene: 16. The CDR3 is 15 residues long. Germline V lookup: CDR1 SNHLY, CDR2 FYNNEI. The CDR3 here is CASSLGTGGQFGYTF. CDR3 DNA sequence: TGTGCCAGCAGTCTCGGGACAGGTGGACAGTTTGGGTACACCTTC.

The gene calls are TRBV5-1 and TRBJ1-2; D gene uncertain. V was trimmed by 4 bases and J by 0 bases, leaving 13 bases between them. The CDR3 contains 15 residues. Germline-derived CDR1 and CDR2 are SGHRS and YFSETQ. CDR3 protein: CASSAAPSPNYGYTF. As DNA, the CDR3 is TGCGCCAGCAGCGCGGCACCTTCCCCTAACTATGGCTACACCTTC.

This clone was seen a handful of times. DNA for the CDR3: TGTGCCAGCAGCACAAACAGGGGAAAGGACGATTACGAGCAGTACTTC. Translation: CASSTNRGKDDYEQYF. The chain couples TRBV7-9 to TRBJ2-7, with TRBD1 matching over 7 bases. There are 16 residues in the CDR3. V was clipped by 5 bases and J by 4 bases; unmatched bases: 14. Germline CDR1 and CDR2: SEHNR and FQNEAQ (reference sequence).

The rearrangement joins TRBV27 to TRBJ1-5, with 10 nucleotides matching TRBD1. This CDR3 spans 17 amino acids. Per the germline V gene, CDR1 is MNHEY and CDR2 is SMNVEV (reference sequence). V trimming: 1 base; J trimming: 4 bases; junction bases outside the gene matches: 7. The CDR3 nucleotides are TGTGCCAGCAGTTTATTGGGAGGGGGACAGGGGAATCAGCCCCAGCATTTT. Protein product: CASSLLGGGQGNQPQHF.

The CDR3 coding sequence is TGCGCCAGCAGCCCAAGGACTAGCGGGATCTCCTACGAGCAGTACTTC. Encoded protein: CASSPRTSGISYEQYF. The V gene is TRBV5-1, the J gene TRBJ2-7; TRBD2 matches at 12 bases. Looked up from germline, CDR1 is SGHRS and CDR2 is YFSETQ. J gave up 0 bases and V 4 bases, and 5 bases lay outside the gene matches. The CDR3 sequence is 16 residues long.

The V gene is TRBV27, the J gene TRBJ1-4; 12 nucleotides agree with TRBD1. Germline values: CDR1 MNHEY, CDR2 SMNVEV (reference sequence). The CDR3 loop spans 18 amino acids. J lost 4 bases, V lost 0 bases, and 6 bases had no gene match. The CDR3 is CASSLSGTGGWDNEKLFF. Written as DNA, the CDR3 is TGTGCCAGCAGTTTATCGGGGACAGGGGGCTGGGATAATGAAAAACTGTTTTTT.